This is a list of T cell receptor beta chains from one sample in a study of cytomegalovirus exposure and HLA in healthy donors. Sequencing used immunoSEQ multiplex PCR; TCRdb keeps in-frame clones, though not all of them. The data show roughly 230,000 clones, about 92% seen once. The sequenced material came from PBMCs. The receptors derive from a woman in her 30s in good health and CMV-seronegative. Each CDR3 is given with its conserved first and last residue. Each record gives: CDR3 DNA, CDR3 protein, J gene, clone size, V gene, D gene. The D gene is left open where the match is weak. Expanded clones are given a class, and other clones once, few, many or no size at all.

TGTGCCAGCATATATGGCTACACCTTC CASIYGYTF TRBJ1-2 once TRBV9 NA
TGTGCCAGCAGTTTATCCCGGAGGGGGACCTACAATGAGCAGTTCTTC CASSLSRRGTYNEQFF TRBJ2-1 once TRBV27 NA
TGTGCCAGCAGCTTAGGCTCTCCCGAAGCTTTCTTT CASSLGSPEAFF TRBJ1-1 NA TRBV7-9 NA
TGTGCCAGCACCCCAGCTGGAGGGAAAGAGACCCAGTACTTC CASTPAGGKETQYF TRBJ2-5 NA TRBV27 NA
TGTGCCAGCAGTTTCTTGGGGGGAAACTATGGCTACACCTTC CASSFLGGNYGYTF TRBJ1-2 NA TRBV28 NA
TGTGCCAGCAGCCCTAGGTCTAGCGGGCGCACAGATACGCAGTATTTT CASSPRSSGRTDTQYF TRBJ2-3 NA TRBV28 TRBD2
TGTGCCAGCAGTTTAGGGACAGGGGTACAAGGAAACACCATATATTTT CASSLGTGVQGNTIYF TRBJ1-3 NA TRBV28 TRBD1
TGTGCGTCGGGAGGAGATACGCAGTATTTT CASGGDTQYF TRBJ2-3 NA TRBV2 TRBD2
TGTGCCAGCAGCTTAGTGGTGGGTGTTGAAGCTTTCTTT CASSLVVGVEAFF TRBJ1-1 NA TRBV7-2 NA
TGTGCCAGCAGCCCCTCCTCTGCAACTAATGAAAAACTGTTTTTT CASSPSSATNEKLFF TRBJ1-4 NA TRBV11-2 NA
TGTGCCAGTCGCCCGGGACTCAACACAGATACGCAGTATTTT CASRPGLNTDTQYF TRBJ2-3 NA TRBV5-5 NA
TGTGCCAGCAGCTTAGATCGCCCAGCACCGAGCTCCTACGAGCAGTACTTC CASSLDRPAPSSYEQYF TRBJ2-7 NA TRBV11-2 NA
TGCGCCAGCGGGAAACAGGGGGCAGGAGATACGCAGTATTTT CASGKQGAGDTQYF TRBJ2-3 NA TRBV4-1 TRBD1
TGCAGCGTTGCTCTCCTCGTCACAGATACGCAGTATTTT CSVALLVTDTQYF TRBJ2-3 NA TRBV29-1 NA
TGTGCCAGCAGCTTTAGCTTCTCCATCACAGATACGCAGTATTTT CASSFSFSITDTQYF TRBJ2-3 NA TRBV7-6 NA
TGTGCCAGCTCACCAAACAGGGGGGTCTCCTACGAGCAGTACTTC CASSPNRGVSYEQYF TRBJ2-7 NA TRBV18 TRBD1
TGTGCCAGCAGTCAGAGTAATCCTTACAATGAGCAGTTCTTC CASSQSNPYNEQFF TRBJ2-1 NA TRBV27 NA
TGCGCCAGCAGCCCCCAGGGGCCCTACAATGAGCAGTTCTTC CASSPQGPYNEQFF TRBJ2-1 NA TRBV5-1 NA
TGTGCCAGCAGCTTCGGTCGGACTAGCGGGATAGACGACGAGCAGTACTTC CASSFGRTSGIDDEQYF TRBJ2-7 NA TRBV7-9 TRBD2
TGCGCCAGCAGCTTGGTGGCGGGACAGGGGAGCGAGCAGTACTTC CASSLVAGQGSEQYF TRBJ2-7 few TRBV5-1 TRBD1
NA CASSVGSGTSRYF TRBJ1-3 NA TRBV9 NA
TGTGCCAGCAGTTACAGGAGGGAGGGTCCCGGGGAGCTGTTTTTT CASSYRREGPGELFF TRBJ2-2 NA TRBV6-6 TRBD2
TGTGCCAGCAGACCACCCGGGACTAACTCCTACGAGCAGTACTTC CASRPPGTNSYEQYF TRBJ2-7 NA TRBV28 TRBD2
TGTGCCAGCAGTGAATGGGGACAAACTGATGGCTACACCTTC CASSEWGQTDGYTF TRBJ1-2 NA TRBV6-1 NA
TGTGCCAGCAGTTACTCGTCGGGAGCAGGTGTAGAGACCCAGTACTTC CASSYSSGAGVETQYF TRBJ2-5 few TRBV6-5 NA
TGCGCCAGCAGCCAAGTTGCCCAGGAGTCCTACGAGCAGTACTTC CASSQVAQESYEQYF TRBJ2-7 NA TRBV4-3 NA
TGTGCCAGGAGACTTAAGGCGTTGACAACCTACAATGAGCAGTTCTTC CARRLKALTTYNEQFF TRBJ2-1 NA TRBV9 NA
TGCGCCAGCAGCACGACATTTTCTAATGAAAAACTGTTTTTT CASSTTFSNEKLFF TRBJ1-4 NA TRBV5-1 NA
TGTGCCAGCAGTTTATACCGAGGGGTGGCCTACGAGCAGTACTTC CASSLYRGVAYEQYF TRBJ2-7 NA TRBV27 NA
TGTGCCAGCAGTTATGGGGGTTACACCGGGGAGCTGTTTTTT CASSYGGYTGELFF TRBJ2-2 NA TRBV27 NA
TGTGCCAGCTCACCTTCGAACAGCCACACTGAAGCTTTCTTT CASSPSNSHTEAFF TRBJ1-1 NA TRBV18 NA
TGTGCCAGTAGTATAGTAGGGACAGGGGTTCAGCCCCAGCATTTT CASSIVGTGVQPQHF TRBJ1-5 NA TRBV19 TRBD1
TGTGCCAGCTCACCAGGGGGGGAGCAGTACTTC CASSPGGEQYF TRBJ2-7 NA TRBV18 NA
TGTGCCAGCAGCGTAGTATTGGGCCCCGGGGAGCTGTTTTTT CASSVVLGPGELFF TRBJ2-2 NA TRBV9 NA
TGTGCCAGCACCCCGGGGCTAGCAACAGATACGCAGTATTTT CASTPGLATDTQYF TRBJ2-3 NA TRBV27 NA
TGTGCCAGCAGCTTGGTTCGGGAATCCTCCTACAATGAGCAGTTCTTC CASSLVRESSYNEQFF TRBJ2-1 NA TRBV5-6 NA
TGCGCCAGCAGTGAGTCGTCCGAGGAACCCTACGAGCAGTACTTC CASSESSEEPYEQYF TRBJ2-7 NA TRBV10-1 NA
TGTGCCAGCAGCCTAGGTGGGACTAGAGATGAAAAACTGTTTTTT CASSLGGTRDEKLFF TRBJ1-4 NA TRBV11-3 NA
TGTGCCAGCAGGGGGCCTGGAAACACCATATATTTT CASRGPGNTIYF TRBJ1-3 NA TRBV7-9 NA
TGTGCCAGCAGTGTCGTGGGTCAGGGGGCAAACTACGAGCAGTACTTC CASSVVGQGANYEQYF TRBJ2-7 NA TRBV5-6 TRBD1
TGCGCCAGCAGCCAAGGGCAGGGCACGTTCGAGCAGTACTTC CASSQGQGTFEQYF TRBJ2-7 NA TRBV4-3 NA
TGTGCCAGCAGCTTAGTTTGGCGGTCCTCCTACAATGAGCAGTTCTTC CASSLVWRSSYNEQFF TRBJ2-1 NA TRBV11-2 NA
TGTGCCAGCACATCCTTAGCGGGAGTCTTCTACGAGCAGTACTTC CASTSLAGVFYEQYF TRBJ2-7 NA TRBV9 TRBD2
TGTGCCAGCATCGGGGCCACCGGGGAGCTGTTTTTT CASIGATGELFF TRBJ2-2 NA TRBV14 NA
TGTGCCAGCAGCCGAGATTGGGGGGTAGATGGCTACACCTTC CASSRDWGVDGYTF TRBJ1-2 NA TRBV7-2 NA